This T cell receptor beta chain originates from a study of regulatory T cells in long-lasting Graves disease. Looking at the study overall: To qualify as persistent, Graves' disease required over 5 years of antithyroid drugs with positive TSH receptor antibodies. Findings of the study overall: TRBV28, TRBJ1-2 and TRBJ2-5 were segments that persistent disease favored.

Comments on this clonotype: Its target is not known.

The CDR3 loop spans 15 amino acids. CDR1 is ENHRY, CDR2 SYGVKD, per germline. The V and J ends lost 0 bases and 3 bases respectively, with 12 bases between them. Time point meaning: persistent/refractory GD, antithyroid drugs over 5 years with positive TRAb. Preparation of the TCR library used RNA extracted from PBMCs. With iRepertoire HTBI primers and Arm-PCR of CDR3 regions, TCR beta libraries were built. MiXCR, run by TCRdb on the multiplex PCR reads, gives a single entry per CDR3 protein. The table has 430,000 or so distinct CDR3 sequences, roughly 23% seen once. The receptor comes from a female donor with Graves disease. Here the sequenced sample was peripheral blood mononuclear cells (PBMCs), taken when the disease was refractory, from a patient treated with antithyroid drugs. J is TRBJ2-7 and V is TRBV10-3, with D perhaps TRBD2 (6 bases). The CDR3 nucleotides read TGTGCCATCAGTGAGTCGGAGGGCCAGATCTACGAGCAGTACTTC. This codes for CAISESEGQIYEQYF.